This T cell receptor beta chain was recorded in a study of cytomegalovirus exposure and HLA in healthy donors. The wider study: Unique TCR beta sequences numbering about 100 million came from 190 million or so T cells in an earlier analysis. Findings and caveats of the study: Later analysis identified a missense DCLRE1C variant that was linked to TCR beta V- and J-gene trimming.

Primers for the PCR totalled 60 Vbeta and 13 Jbeta. As originally analysed: In a later analysis, some 80 million unique TCR beta chains included roughly 11 million shared by two or more donors. The assay was immunoSEQ multiplex PCR, and TCRdb's table has in-frame clones only and misses some. V and J calls plus clone size are reproduced from that table; the DNA served to infer D and trimming. The profile shows about 200,000 clones, about 13% of them singletons. With regard to this clone: The antigen is undetermined.

The CDR3 extends over 15 amino acids. Per the germline V gene, CDR1 is GTSNPN and CDR2 is SVGIG (reference sequence). V lost 0 bases and J lost 7; bases outside the gene matches: 8. The V and J genes are TRBV30 and TRBJ2-3; 9 nucleotides line up with TRBD2. This clonotype was sampled from a man aged 50 or older in good health and CMV-seropositive. The sample comprised PBMCs. The CDR3 spells CAWSVGAGGVNTQYF. The CDR3 nucleotides are TGTGCCTGGAGTGTCGGAGCGGGGGGCGTGAATACGCAGTATTTT.